These 26 T cell receptor beta chains share one sample of origin, sequenced in a study of CD8 T cells in Susac syndrome. Random hexamers were used to reverse transcribe the RNA input (about 0.45 to 1 ug). TCRdb reanalysed the immunoSEQ multiplex PCR reads using MiXCR and keeps one entry per CDR3 protein. The sample holds 400,000 to 550,000 distinct CDR3 sequences, more than 70% seen once. The specimen sequenced was CD8+ T cells from PBMCs. The origin of the receptors is a human donor with multiple sclerosis.

This clonotype was counted a few times. The chain has TRBV2 and TRBJ1-6; 8 bases are a match to TRBD1. Germline CDR1 is SNHLY and CDR2 is FYNNEI. The CDR3 covers 15 residues. The CDR3 DNA sequence: TGTGCTAGAGGACAGGGTCGCATCTATAATTCACCCCTCCACTTT. It codes for CARGQGRIYNSPLHF.

The rearrangement joins TRBV6-5 to TRBJ2-7; the match to TRBD1 covers 8 bases. V trimming: 2 bases; J trimming: 6 bases; junction bases outside the gene matches: 18. Germline loops: CDR1 MNHEY, CDR2 SVGAGI. The CDR3 runs 18 residues. CDR3 DNA sequence: TGTGCCAGCAGTTACGCCGAAGGGACCTCAGGGGGCGTGGGCGAGCAGTACTTC. Translation gives CASSYAEGTSGGVGEQYF.

The V gene is TRBV27, the J gene TRBJ1-5; D not resolved. The CDR3 is 14 amino acids. The germline gives CDR1 MNHEY, CDR2 SMNVEV (reference sequence). Between the trimmed V and J ends, which lost 2 bases and 0 bases, there was a span of 5 bases. The DNA for the CDR3 is TGTGCCAGCAGTTTAAGGTATAGCAATCAGCCCCAGCATTTT. Translating gives CASSLRYSNQPQHF.

J is TRBJ2-5 and V is TRBV9, with a tentative D call TRBD2 (6 bases). This CDR3 spans 17 amino acids. V shed 2 bases and J shed 2 bases, with 19 bases lying between them. Germline V CDR1 and CDR2: SGDLS, YYNGEE. CDR3 in DNA: TGTGCCAGCAGCGTCGGACCCGGGACTCTTCGTCAAGAGACCCAGTACTTC. Amino acids: CASSVGPGTLRQETQYF.

The J gene is TRBJ2-5, the V gene TRBV4-1, with TRBD2 identical over 11 bases. V lost 8 bases to trimming and J lost 5 bases; unmatched junction nucleotides: 13. Looked up from germline, CDR1 is MGHRA and CDR2 is YSYEKL. CDR3 length equals 16 residues. The CDR3 bases are TGCGCCAGCGGTGATTCTAGCGGGGGGCTGGGGGAGACCCAGTACTTC. Encoded protein: CASGDSSGGLGETQYF.

The chain links TRBV20-1 to TRBJ2-7, with D possibly matching TRBD2 (5 bases). This CDR3 comprises 14 residues. V was pared by 6 bases and J by 2 bases, with 17 bases between. CDR1 and CDR2 (germline): DFQATT, SNEGSKA (reference sequence). CDR3 region: CSAPSPHETYEQYF. In DNA, the CDR3 is TGCAGTGCCCCTAGCCCTCACGAAACCTACGAGCAGTACTTC.

This clonotype came up a few times. The V and J genes are TRBV27 and TRBJ2-2; 8 nucleotides agree with TRBD1. The V gene end was trimmed by 10 bases and the J gene end by 1 base; junction bases not matched to a gene: 2. The length of the CDR3 is 13 residues. Germline V lookup: CDR1 MNHEY, CDR2 SMNVEV (reference sequence). This chain's CDR3 is CATGTGNTGELFF. In nucleotides, the CDR3 is TGTGCCACCGGGACAGGGAACACCGGGGAGCTGTTTTTT.

This clonotype was seen more than once but under ten times. In DNA, the CDR3 is TGTGCCAGCAGTTATTCGGGACCGCATCAGCCCCAGCATTTT. Its translation: CASSYSGPHQPQHF. This chain uses TRBV6-5 with TRBJ1-5, with D possibly matching TRBD1 (5 bases). The ends were cut back, 3 bases at V and 5 bases at J, with 11 bases in the middle. This CDR3 region has 14 residues. The germline V gene has CDR1 MNHEY and CDR2 SVGAGI.

This chain joins TRBV10-2 and TRBJ2-7, with 9 bases lining up with TRBD2. CDR3 size: 15 residues. Germline trimming cut 2 bases from V and 7 bases from J; bases unmatched to any gene: 9. CDR1 WSHSY and CDR2 SAAADI come from the germline V gene. The CDR3 region is CASSESLAGIREQYF. In DNA, the CDR3 is TGCGCCAGCAGTGAGAGCCTAGCGGGGATTCGTGAGCAGTACTTC.

This clonotype was seen only once. The J gene is TRBJ2-7, the V gene TRBV28; 12 positions agree with TRBD2. With 3 bases clipped from V and 0 bases from J, the junction kept 3 bases outside the gene matches. Looked up from germline, CDR1 is MDHEN and CDR2 is SYDVKM. This CDR3 region has 16 residues. The CDR3 reads CASSLTSGGTSYEQYF. The CDR3 nucleotides read TGTGCCAGCAGTTTGACTAGCGGGGGAACCTCCTACGAGCAGTACTTC.

The chain combines TRBV4-1 with TRBJ2-2; no firm D call. V lost 1 base, J lost 1 base, and 10 bases lay in between. CDR1 and CDR2 (germline): MGHRA, YSYEKL. This CDR3 has 16 amino acids. Here the CDR3 reads CASSQGFWENTGELFF. CDR3 sequence (DNA): TGCGCCAGCAGCCAAGGCTTTTGGGAGAACACCGGGGAGCTGTTTTTT.

The chain uses TRBV4-1 and TRBJ2-7; D possibly corresponds to TRBD2 (5 bases). From germline, CDR1 is MGHRA and CDR2 YSYEKL. V lost 1 base to trimming and J lost 2 bases, with 15 bases between them. The CDR3 consists of 16 residues. The CDR3, as DNA: TGCGCCAGCAGCCAAGGGGGTCTAGCCGAAACCTACGAGCAGTACTTC. Its protein product is CASSQGGLAETYEQYF.

The rearrangement joins TRBV27 to TRBJ2-1; D may match TRBD1 or TRBD2 (6 bases each). V was pared by 4 bases and J by 1 base, with 14 bases between. Germline values: CDR1 MNHEY, CDR2 SMNVEV (reference sequence). The CDR3 contains 16 residues. The CDR3 DNA follows: TGTGCCAGCAGTTCCTACCGGGGGCGGTCCTACAATGAGCAGTTCTTC. It yields the protein CASSSYRGRSYNEQFF.

This chain links TRBV2 with TRBJ1-3; the D is unclear. The V end lost 1 base, the J end lost 2 bases, and 12 bases lay between the germline ends. The CDR3 spans 16 residues. The germline V gene has CDR1 SNHLY and CDR2 FYNNEI. The CDR3 coding sequence is TGTGCCAGCAGTGAAGTAATGAGGTCGGCTGGAAACACCATATATTTT. Translating it yields CASSEVMRSAGNTIYF.

This clonotype has just one count. The CDR3 nucleotides are TGTGCCAGCAGCCCCGCAGGGCTCTTATCCTACGAGCAGTACTTC. Translating it yields CASSPAGLLSYEQYF. V is TRBV5-5 and J is TRBJ2-7; possibly TRBD1 for D (5 bases). V lost 4 bases and J lost 1, with 15 bases in between. Germline V lookup: CDR1 SGHKS, CDR2 YYEKEE (reference sequence). This CDR3 contains 15 residues.

The genes are TRBV9 and TRBJ2-2, with D hard to call. With 0 bases removed from V and 6 bases from J, the gap between germline ends came to 9 bases. This CDR3 has 14 amino acids. CDR1 is SGDLS and CDR2 is YYNGEE in the germline V gene. The CDR3: CASSVVDGAGELFF. The CDR3 DNA reads TGTGCCAGCAGCGTAGTAGATGGGGCCGGGGAGCTGTTTTTT.

The V call is TRBV19, the J call TRBJ2-3, with D perhaps TRBD1 (6 bases). Germline V gives CDR1 LNHDA, CDR2 SQIVND (reference sequence). V was clipped by 0 bases and J by 5 bases, with 15 bases between them. The CDR3 loop spans 16 amino acids. As DNA, the CDR3 is TGTGCCAGTAGTATAGAAGGGCCAGGGGTGGAAGATACGCAGTATTTT. Translation gives CASSIEGPGVEDTQYF.

V gene TRBV6-2 or TRBV6-3 combines with J gene TRBJ2-1; D not resolved. Trimming removed 6 bases from V and 3 bases from J, with 18 bases in between. This CDR3 is 16 amino acids long. Looked up from germline, CDR1 is MNHEY and CDR2 is SVGEGT. CDR3 sequence reads: CASRPIEPSDYNEQFF. The DNA for the CDR3 is TGTGCCAGCAGACCCATAGAGCCGAGTGACTACAATGAGCAGTTCTTC.

This clonotype occurred a few times. V gene TRBV27 combines with J gene TRBJ2-7, with TRBD2 matching 9 bases. Losses at the gene ends were 4 bases for V and 2 bases for J; bases not matched to a gene: 0. Germline CDR1 MNHEY, CDR2 SMNVEV (reference sequence). The CDR3 is made up of 13 amino acids. Here the CDR3 reads CASSWTSAYEQYF. Here the CDR3 DNA reads TGTGCCAGCAGTTGGACTAGCGCCTACGAGCAGTACTTC.

The V and J genes are TRBV5-4 and TRBJ2-7, with 8 bases aligning to TRBD1. The ends lost 0 bases at V and 0 bases at J; junction bases unmatched: 11. This CDR3 contains 18 residues. Germline V gives CDR1 SGHNT, CDR2 YYREEE (reference sequence). The CDR3: CASSLASMRTGHSYEQYF. In nucleotides, the CDR3 is TGTGCCAGCAGCTTGGCCTCGATGAGGACAGGGCACTCCTACGAGCAGTACTTC.

This chain joins TRBV27 and TRBJ2-1, with 8 nucleotides matching TRBD1. V lost 2 bases to trimming and J lost 6 bases; unmatched junction nucleotides: 0. From germline, CDR1 is MNHEY and CDR2 SMNVEV (reference sequence). The CDR3 is 13 amino acids. DNA of the CDR3: TGTGCCAGCAGTTTACAGGGGGCCAATGAGCAGTTCTTC. Translation: CASSLQGANEQFF.

The chain combines TRBV4-1 with TRBJ1-1; no reliable D call. Germline CDR1 reads MGHRA; CDR2 reads YSYEKL. V lost 0 bases to trimming and J lost 1 base, with 9 bases between them. The CDR3 has 15 amino acids. The CDR3 DNA reads as TGCGCCAGCAGCCAAGATCCCTCCGCGAACACTGAAGCTTTCTTT. Its protein product is CASSQDPSANTEAFF.

This sequence joins TRBV27 and TRBJ1-5; D is unresolved. The germline CDR1 and CDR2 sequences are MNHEY and SMNVEV (reference sequence). The CDR3 sequence is 15 residues long. V shed 0 bases and J shed 3 bases, with 9 bases lying between them. The CDR3 nucleotides are TGTGCCAGCAGTTTATCGAACATCTTCAATCAGCCCCAGCATTTT. Residues: CASSLSNIFNQPQHF.

The chain is built from TRBV11-3 and TRBJ2-1; D call uncertain. This CDR3 spans 13 amino acids. Germline V gene lookup returns CDR1 SGHNT and CDR2 YENEEA. The V gene lost 5 bases and the J gene lost 9 bases, with 14 bases spanning the gap. The CDR3 reads CASSRPEPGEQFF. The CDR3 DNA follows: TGTGCCAGCAGCCGCCCCGAACCAGGTGAGCAGTTCTTC. The full variable domain, completed using reference TRBV11-3 and TRBJ2-1, is EAGVVQSPRYKIIEKKQPVAFWCNPISGHNTLYWYLQNLGQGPELLIRYENEEAVDDSQLPKDRFSAERLKGVDSTLKIQPAELGDSAVYLCASSRPEPGEQFFGPGTRLTVL.

CDR3: CASNIRGGMISDTQYF. The CDR3 DNA reads TGTGCCAGCAACATCCGAGGGGGGATGATATCAGATACGCAGTATTTT. The chain joins TRBV2 to TRBJ2-3; D assignment may be TRBD1 or TRBD2 (6 bases each). The germline V gene has CDR1 SNHLY and CDR2 FYNNEI. This CDR3 region has 16 residues. Between the trimmed V and J ends, which lost 7 bases and 4 bases, there was a span of 21 bases. Full variable domain (remainder filled in from reference TRBV2 and TRBJ2-3): EPEVTQTPSHQVTQMGQEVILRCVPISNHLYFYWYRQILGQKVEFLVSFYNNEISEKSEIFDDQFSVERPDGSNFTLKIRSTKLEDSAMYFCASNIRGGMISDTQYFGPGTRLTVL.

The rearrangement uses TRBV29-1 and TRBJ1-1; 8 bases line up with TRBD1. Germline V lookup: CDR1 SQVTM, CDR2 ANQGSEA. The V gene end was trimmed by 8 bases and the J gene end by 3 bases; junction bases not matched to a gene: 11. This CDR3 contains 14 residues. The CDR3 spells CSTRTGTGYTEAFF. The CDR3 DNA sequence: TGCAGCACCCGGACAGGGACGGGGTACACTGAAGCTTTCTTT.